These 17 T cell receptor beta chains share one sample of origin, sequenced in a study of technical replicates of blood from a handful of donors. Clones were read by immunoSEQ multiplex PCR, and TCRdb kept only the in-frame ones, dropping some. Of tens of thousands of clones in the sample, about 91% were seen once. The material sequenced was T cells isolated from PBMCs. These receptors were taken from a human donor in good health.

This chain connects TRBV2 to TRBJ1-5; a weak D match, TRBD1 (6 bases). Per germline, CDR1 SNHLY and CDR2 FYNNEI. Trimming pared 7 bases from V and 6 bases from J, leaving 16 bases between. This CDR3 is 14 amino acids long. DNA of the CDR3: TGTGCCAGCACCGCAGAGCAGGGGACTCAGCCCCAGCATTTT. Translation: CASTAEQGTQPQHF.

The chain has TRBV27 and TRBJ2-5, with D possibly matching TRBD1 (6 bases). Germline-derived CDR1 and CDR2 are MNHEY and SMNVEV (reference sequence). The CDR3 contains 14 residues. V was trimmed by 3 bases and J by 5 bases, leaving 13 bases between them. This CDR3 reads CASSFRAGEETQYF. Written as DNA, the CDR3 is TGTGCCAGCAGTTTCCGGGCAGGGGAGGAGACCCAGTACTTC.

The chain links TRBV27 to TRBJ1-3; the D is unclear. Germline V CDR1 and CDR2: MNHEY, SMNVEV (reference sequence). The V end was cut by 3 bases, the J end by 2 bases, with 14 bases between. The length of the CDR3 is 16 residues. CDR3 sequence (DNA): TGTGCCAGCAGTTTGACCGGGTTCTCCACTGGAAACACCATATATTTT. It is translated as CASSLTGFSTGNTIYF.

CDR3: CASSSASQGSQAFF. The CDR3 DNA is TGCGCCAGCAGCTCGGCCTCACAGGGGAGTCAAGCTTTCTTT. The gene calls are TRBV5-1 and TRBJ1-1, with 7 bases lining up with TRBD1. Germline CDR1 SGHRS, CDR2 YFSETQ. The CDR3 length is 14 residues. V trimming: 3 bases; J trimming: 9 bases; junction bases outside the gene matches: 11.

The chain couples TRBV7-2 to TRBJ2-5; 10 bases agree with TRBD2. CDR1 and CDR2 (germline): SGHTA, FQGNSA. The CDR3 extends over 15 amino acids. The junction had 5 bases not matched to a gene; V was cut back by 6 bases and J by 1 base. Here the CDR3 reads CASRPRLAGQETQYF. CDR3 in DNA: TGTGCCAGCAGACCAAGACTAGCGGGCCAAGAGACCCAGTACTTC.

This clone was observed a few times. The chain couples TRBV7-6 to TRBJ1-1; D perhaps matches TRBD1 (6 bases). From germline, CDR1 is SGHVS and CDR2 FNYEAQ. V gave up 4 bases and J gave up 5 bases, with 17 bases separating them. The CDR3 runs 15 residues. CDR3 sequence reads: CASSSRQGFRTEAFF. CDR3 DNA sequence: TGTGCCAGCAGCTCCCGCCAGGGGTTCCGGACTGAAGCTTTCTTT. Supplemented by reference TRBV7-6 and TRBJ1-1, the full variable domain reads GAGVSQSPRYKVTKRGQDVALRCDPISGHVSLYWYRQALGQGPEFLTYFNYEAQQDKSGLPNDRFSAERPEGSISTLTIQRTEQRDSAMYRCASSSRQGFRTEAFFGQGTRLTVV.

V usage is TRBV11-2 and J usage is TRBJ1-6; 7 bases match TRBD1. The CDR3 contains 16 residues. J gave up 7 bases and V 3 bases, and 9 bases lay outside the gene matches. CDR1 is SGHAT and CDR2 is FQNNGV in the germline V gene. CDR3 sequence: CASSLNPTGSNSPLHF. CDR3 coding DNA: TGTGCCAGCAGCTTGAACCCGACAGGGTCAAATTCACCCCTCCACTTT.

This clone was observed a single time. The germline gene is not matched at one end of the junction; a read error may be the cause. The V call is TRBV30, the J call TRBJ2-5, with unresolved D. The CDR3 contains 12 residues. CDR1 is GTSNPN, CDR2 SVGIG, per germline (reference sequence). The CDR3 loop reads CAWSLSQESQYF. CDR3 DNA sequence: TGTGCCTGGAGTCTCTCCCAAGAGAGCCAGTACTTC.

The gene calls are TRBV5-8 and TRBJ1-6, with 8 nucleotides matching TRBD1. Germline loops: CDR1 SGHTS, CDR2 YDEGEE. The CDR3 is 15 residues long. The V gene end was trimmed by 7 bases and the J gene end by 4 bases; junction bases not matched to a gene: 7. DNA for the CDR3: TGTGCCAGCCTACAGGGGGGCGGGTATAATTCACCCCTCCACTTT. It encodes CASLQGGGYNSPLHF.

This chain connects TRBV18 to TRBJ2-7; 7 bases align to TRBD2. Looked up from germline, CDR1 is KGHSH and CDR2 is LQKENI. Trimming cost V 4 bases and J 2 bases; bases outside gene matches: 11. The CDR3 has 16 amino acids. The CDR3 DNA sequence: TGTGCCAGCTCACTACGAGGTGCGGGAGAGGCCTACGAGCAGTACTTC. This translates into CASSLRGAGEAYEQYF. Based on the CDR3 plus reference TRBV18 and TRBJ2-7, the full variable domain is NAGVMQNPRHLVRRRGQEARLRCSPMKGHSHVYWYRQLPEEGLKFMVYLQKENIIDESGMPKERFSAEFPKEGPSILRIQQVVRGDSAAYFCASSLRGAGEAYEQYFGPGTRLTVT.

The J gene is TRBJ1-4, the V gene TRBV15, with a tentative D call TRBD1 (5 bases). Germline values: CDR1 LNHNV, CDR2 YYDKDF (reference sequence). Trimming shortened V by 0 bases and J by 7 bases, and 12 bases separated the two germline ends. The CDR3 is 15 amino acids. DNA of the CDR3: TGTGCCACCAGCAGAGATTTCGGGGGTGGTGAAAAACTGTTTTTT. Its protein is CATSRDFGGGEKLFF.

The chain joins TRBV6-5 to TRBJ1-4; no definite D call. Germline V gene lookup returns CDR1 MNHEY and CDR2 SVGAGI. The CDR3 contains 14 residues. Trimming shortened V by 6 bases and J by 2 bases, and 10 bases separated the two germline ends. The CDR3 coding sequence is TGTGCCAGCAGACCGGGGAGTACTAATGAAAAACTGTTTTTT. Its protein product is CASRPGSTNEKLFF.

The V and J genes are TRBV14 and TRBJ1-1, with 10 bases that match TRBD1. J gave up 5 bases and V 2 bases, and 11 bases lay outside the gene matches. CDR3 length: 17 residues. Germline CDR1 SGHDN, CDR2 FVKESK. CDR3 coding DNA: TGTGCCAGCAGCCAACCCCCGGACAGGGGGAATTGGACTGAAGCTTTCTTT. Translating gives CASSQPPDRGNWTEAFF.

The rearrangement uses TRBV4-1 and TRBJ1-1; 9 nucleotides align to TRBD1. V was pared by 0 bases and J by 3 bases, with 5 bases of the junction left unmatched. CDR3 length: 16 amino acids. In germline, CDR1 is MGHRA, CDR2 YSYEKL. In DNA form, the CDR3 reads TGCGCCAGCAGCCAAGATCGGGGACAGGGAGACACTGAAGCTTTCTTT. It is translated as CASSQDRGQGDTEAFF.

In this sample, this clone turned up a few times. This chain joins TRBV6-5 and TRBJ2-2; possible D gene TRBD1, 6 bases. The length of the CDR3 is 15 residues. Germline CDR1 and CDR2: MNHEY and SVGAGI. Trimming removed 5 bases from V and 3 bases from J, with 13 bases in between. The CDR3 spells CASSAGQRYTGELFF. The CDR3 DNA follows: TGTGCCAGCAGTGCCGGACAGAGATACACCGGGGAGCTGTTTTTT.

The chain employs TRBV5-6 and TRBJ2-3, with 13 bases aligning to TRBD2. CDR3 size: 17 residues. The V and J ends lost 3 bases and 2 bases, in that order; junction bases with no gene match: 6. From germline, CDR1 is SGHDT and CDR2 YYEEEE. The DNA for the CDR3 is TGTGCCAGCAGCTCTTGGACTAGCGGGGGTCTCACAGATACGCAGTATTTT. Its protein is CASSSWTSGGLTDTQYF.

The V and J genes are TRBV9 and TRBJ2-3; no clear D gene. The CDR3 is 15 residues long. Trimming removed 2 bases at V and 0 bases at J, with 10 bases between. Looked up from germline, CDR1 is SGDLS and CDR2 is YYNGEE. In DNA, the CDR3 is TGTGCCAGCAGCGTCGACATATCTAGCACAGATACGCAGTATTTT. This translates into CASSVDISSTDTQYF.